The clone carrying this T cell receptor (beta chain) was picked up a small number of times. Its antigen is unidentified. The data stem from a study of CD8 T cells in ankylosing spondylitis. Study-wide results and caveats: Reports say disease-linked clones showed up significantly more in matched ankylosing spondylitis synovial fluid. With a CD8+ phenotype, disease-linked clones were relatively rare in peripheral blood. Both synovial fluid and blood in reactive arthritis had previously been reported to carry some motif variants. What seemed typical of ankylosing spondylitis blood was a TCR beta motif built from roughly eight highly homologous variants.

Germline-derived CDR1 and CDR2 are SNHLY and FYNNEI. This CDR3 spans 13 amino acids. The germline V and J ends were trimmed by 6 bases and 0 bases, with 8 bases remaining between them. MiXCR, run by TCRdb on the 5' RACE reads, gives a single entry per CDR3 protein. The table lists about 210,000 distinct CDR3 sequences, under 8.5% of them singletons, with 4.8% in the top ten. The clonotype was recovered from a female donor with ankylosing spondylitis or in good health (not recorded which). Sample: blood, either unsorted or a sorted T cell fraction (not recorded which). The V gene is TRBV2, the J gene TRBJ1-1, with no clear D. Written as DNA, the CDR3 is TGTGCCAGCAGGGACGGCATGAACACTGAAGCTTTCTTT. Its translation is CASRDGMNTEAFF.